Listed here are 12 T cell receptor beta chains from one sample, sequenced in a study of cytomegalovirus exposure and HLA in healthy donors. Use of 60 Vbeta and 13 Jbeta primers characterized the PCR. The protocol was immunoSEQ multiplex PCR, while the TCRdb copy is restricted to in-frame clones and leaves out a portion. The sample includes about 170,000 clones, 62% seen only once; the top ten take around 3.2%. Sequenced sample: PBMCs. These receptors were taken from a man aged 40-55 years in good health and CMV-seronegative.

The CDR3: CASMEFPNQPQHF. The DNA of the CDR3 is TGTGCCAGCATGGAGTTTCCTAATCAGCCCCAGCATTTT. This chain links TRBV2 with TRBJ1-5; D is uncertain. The germline V gene has CDR1 SNHLY and CDR2 FYNNEI. This CDR3 contains 13 residues. V lost 7 bases, J lost 4 bases, and 11 bases lay in between.

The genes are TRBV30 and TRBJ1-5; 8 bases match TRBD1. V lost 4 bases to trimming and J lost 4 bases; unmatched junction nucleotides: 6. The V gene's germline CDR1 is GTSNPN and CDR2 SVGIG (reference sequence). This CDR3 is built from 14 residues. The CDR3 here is CAWTGGERNQPQHF. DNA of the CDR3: TGTGCCTGGACAGGGGGCGAGAGGAATCAGCCCCAGCATTTT.

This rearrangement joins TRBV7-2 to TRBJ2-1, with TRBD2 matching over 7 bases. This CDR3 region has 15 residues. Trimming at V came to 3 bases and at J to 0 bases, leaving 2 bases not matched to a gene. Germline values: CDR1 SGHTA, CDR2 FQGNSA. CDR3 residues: CASSFLADSYNEQFF. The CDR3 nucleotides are TGTGCCAGCAGCTTCCTAGCGGACTCCTACAATGAGCAGTTCTTC.

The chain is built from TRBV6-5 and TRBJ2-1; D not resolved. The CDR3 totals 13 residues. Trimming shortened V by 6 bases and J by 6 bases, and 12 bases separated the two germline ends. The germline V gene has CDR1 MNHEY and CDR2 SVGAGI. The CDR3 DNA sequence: TGTGCCAGCAGATTTAGCTTCAGCAATGAGCAGTTCTTC. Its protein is CASRFSFSNEQFF.

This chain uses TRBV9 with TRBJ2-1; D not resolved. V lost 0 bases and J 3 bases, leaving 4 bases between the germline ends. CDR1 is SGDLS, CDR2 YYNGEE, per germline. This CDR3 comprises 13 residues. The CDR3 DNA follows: TGTGCCAGCAGCGTAGCCGGCTACAATGAGCAGTTCTTC. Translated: CASSVAGYNEQFF.

The CDR3 sequence: CAIRTTGSGNTIYF. CDR3 nucleotides: TGTGCCATCAGAACCACAGGGTCTGGAAACACCATATATTTT. The chain recombines TRBV10-3 with TRBJ1-3, with D maybe TRBD1 (6 bases). Germline V lookup: CDR1 ENHRY, CDR2 SYGVKD. Between the trimmed V and J ends, which lost 6 bases and 1 base, there was a span of 10 bases. The CDR3 extends over 14 amino acids.

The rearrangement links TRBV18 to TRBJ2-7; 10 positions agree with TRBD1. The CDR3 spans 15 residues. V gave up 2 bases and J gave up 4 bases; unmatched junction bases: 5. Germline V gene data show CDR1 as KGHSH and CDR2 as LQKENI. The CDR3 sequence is CASSPRDRGTYEQYF. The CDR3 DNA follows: TGTGCCAGCTCACCAAGGGACAGGGGAACGTACGAGCAGTACTTC.

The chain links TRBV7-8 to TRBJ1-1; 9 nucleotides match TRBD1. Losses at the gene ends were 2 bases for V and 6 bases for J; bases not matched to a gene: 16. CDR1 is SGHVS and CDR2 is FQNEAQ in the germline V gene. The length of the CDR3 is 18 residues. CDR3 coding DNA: TGTGCCAGCAGCTTAAGGGGACGGACAGGGGTGGAGGTCGCTGAAGCTTTCTTT. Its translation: CASSLRGRTGVEVAEAFF.

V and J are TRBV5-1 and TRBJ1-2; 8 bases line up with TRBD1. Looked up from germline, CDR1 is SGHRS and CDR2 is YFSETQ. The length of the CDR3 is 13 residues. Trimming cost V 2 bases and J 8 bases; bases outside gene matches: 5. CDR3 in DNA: TGCGCCAGCAGCTTACAGGGGGGCTCCGGCTACACCTTC. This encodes CASSLQGGSGYTF.

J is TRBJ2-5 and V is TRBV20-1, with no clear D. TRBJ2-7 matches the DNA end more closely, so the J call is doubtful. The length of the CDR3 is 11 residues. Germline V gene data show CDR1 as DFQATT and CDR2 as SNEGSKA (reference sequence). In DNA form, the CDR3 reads TGCAGTGCTCGAAACTCCTACGAGCAGTACTTC. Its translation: CSARNSYEQYF.

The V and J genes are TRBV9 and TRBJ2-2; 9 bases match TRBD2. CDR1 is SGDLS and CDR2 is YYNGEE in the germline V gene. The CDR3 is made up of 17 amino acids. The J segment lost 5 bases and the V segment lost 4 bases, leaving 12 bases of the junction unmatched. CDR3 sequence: CASSTGLSGSWTGELFF. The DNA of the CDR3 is TGTGCCAGCAGCACGGGCCTTAGCGGGAGTTGGACCGGGGAGCTGTTTTTT.

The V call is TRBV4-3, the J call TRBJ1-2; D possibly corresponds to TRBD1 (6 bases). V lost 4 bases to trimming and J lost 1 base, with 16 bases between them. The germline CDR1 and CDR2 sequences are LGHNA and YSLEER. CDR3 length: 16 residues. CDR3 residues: CASSRSSQGDNYGYTF. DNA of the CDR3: TGCGCCAGCAGCCGTTCCTCACAGGGCGATAACTATGGCTACACCTTC.